The 7 T cell receptor beta chains below were found in one sample sequenced in a study of CD8+CD57+ T cells in acquired aplastic anemia. Using genomic DNA as the template, TCR beta VDJ and CDR3 profiling was carried out. Each CDR3 protein is one row after TCRdb ran MiXCR on the reads. In the table there are approximately 190,000 distinct CDR3 sequences, roughly 64% of which are singletons. The sequenced sample was sorted CD4+, CD8+, or CD8+CD57+ T cells (not recorded which) from PBMCs. These TCRs come from a human donor with severe aplastic anemia or a healthy control (not recorded which).

CDR3 sequence: CASSQDKDSQYF. The CDR3 region has the DNA TGCGCCAGCAGCCAAGACAAGGACAGTCAGTACTTC. The V call is TRBV4-1, the J call TRBJ2-7; D perhaps matches TRBD1 (6 bases). V was clipped by 0 bases and J by 10 bases, with 10 bases between them. CDR3 size: 12 residues. Germline CDR1 MGHRA, CDR2 YSYEKL.

In nucleotides, the CDR3 is TGCGCCAGCAGTTGGACTAGCGGATCCTACGAGCAGTACTTC. Protein product: CASSWTSGSYEQYF. The genes are TRBV5-1 and TRBJ2-7, with 10 bases aligning to TRBD2. J was trimmed by 1 base and V by 5 bases; bases with no gene match: 3. Germline V gene lookup returns CDR1 SGHRS and CDR2 YFSETQ. This CDR3 has 14 residues.

There are a few counts of this clonotype. The chain recombines TRBV6-1 with TRBJ1-1; D not certain. Trimming pared 8 bases from V and 1 base from J, leaving 11 bases between. CDR1 is MNHNS and CDR2 is SASEGT in the germline V gene. The CDR3 is 13 amino acids. Here the CDR3 DNA reads TGTGCCAGCGTTCGGACGGAGAACACTGAAGCTTTCTTT. This encodes CASVRTENTEAFF.

The rearrangement links TRBV5-1 to TRBJ2-1; 11 bases align to TRBD2. Germline CDR1 is SGHRS and CDR2 is YFSETQ. The CDR3 length is 16 residues. Unmatched junction bases numbered 4, after V lost 0 bases and J lost 5 bases. The CDR3, as DNA: TGCGCCAGCAGCTTGGTAAAGGGACTAGCGGACAATGAGCAGTTCTTC. This gives the protein CASSLVKGLADNEQFF.

The chain employs TRBV15 and TRBJ1-5; the D gene is possibly TRBD1 (5 bases). The germline V gene has CDR1 LNHNV and CDR2 YYDKDF (reference sequence). V gave up 0 bases and J gave up 5 bases, with 14 bases separating them. This CDR3 region has 16 residues. CDR3 sequence (DNA): TGTGCCACCAGCAGAGATGGGGGAGGGGACTATCAGCCCCAGCATTTT. Its protein is CATSRDGGGDYQPQHF.

The genes are TRBV7-3 and TRBJ1-1; D gene unclear. V lost 5 bases to trimming and J lost 2 bases, with 15 bases between them. Germline CDR1 SGHTA, CDR2 FQGTGA. The CDR3 has 15 amino acids. This CDR3 reads CASSPNPRTNTEAFF. CDR3 nucleotide sequence: TGTGCCAGCAGCCCTAACCCCCGGACCAACACTGAAGCTTTCTTT.

This clonotype was seen more than once but under ten times. Mismatch with germline at one junction end may stem from a read error. The J gene is TRBJ2-7, the V gene TRBV24-1; 11 nucleotides line up with TRBD2. CDR1 is KGHDR and CDR2 is SFDVKD in the germline V gene. The CDR3 is made up of 17 amino acids. The CDR3 sequence is CASSPRTSGFRAYEQYF. In DNA, the CDR3 is TGTGCCAGCAGTCCCAGGACTAGCGGGTTTAGAGCCTACGAGCAGTACTTC.